Reported below is one T cell receptor (beta chain). CDR1 and CDR2 from the germline V gene are LNHDA and SQIVND (reference sequence). The CDR3 extends over 19 amino acids. Germline trimming cut 4 bases from V and 0 bases from J; bases unmatched to any gene: 11. Sequencing was performed with immunoSEQ multiplex PCR; in TCRdb, only in-frame clones are kept and a portion is missing. The data hold approximately 290,000 clones, with approximately 83% observed a single time. This sample is part of a study of blood T cell repertoires in COVID-19. Study overall: The analysed material was cDNA or gDNA that came from T cells, B-cell-depleted T cells, or PBMCs.

Two negative PCRs, clearance, or symptom resolution characterized the recovered Cohort 3 donors. The sequence came from a woman aged 25 to 39 who had recovered from COVID-19. The chain uses TRBV19 and TRBJ1-4; TRBD1 matches 10 bases. The sequenced material came from PBMCs or T cells enriched from blood (not recorded which). The DNA of the CDR3 is TGTGCCAGTAGTACCCTCCGGGACAGGGGTTCCGCAACTAATGAAAAACTGTTTTTT. Translating it yields CASSTLRDRGSATNEKLFF.